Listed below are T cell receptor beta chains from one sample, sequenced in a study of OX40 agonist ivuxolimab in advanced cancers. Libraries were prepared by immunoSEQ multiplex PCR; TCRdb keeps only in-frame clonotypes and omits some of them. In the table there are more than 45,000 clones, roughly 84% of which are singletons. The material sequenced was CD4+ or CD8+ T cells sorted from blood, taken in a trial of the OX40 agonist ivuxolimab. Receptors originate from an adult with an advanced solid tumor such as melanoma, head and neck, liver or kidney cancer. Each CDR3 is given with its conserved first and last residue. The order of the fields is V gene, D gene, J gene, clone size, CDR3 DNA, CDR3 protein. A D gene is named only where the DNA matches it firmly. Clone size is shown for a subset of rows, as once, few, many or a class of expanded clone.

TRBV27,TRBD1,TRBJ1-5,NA,TGTGCCAGCAGTTCCCAGGGGGCCCCGTACAATCAGCCCCAGCATTTT,CASSSQGAPYNQPQHF
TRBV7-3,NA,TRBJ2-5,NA,TGTGCCAGCAGCTCAACAGGGAGAGAGACCCAGTACTTC,CASSSTGRETQYF
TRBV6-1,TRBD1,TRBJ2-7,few,TGTGCCAGCAGTGAAGCGGGGGGACAGGGGGTCTACGAGCAGTACTTC,CASSEAGGQGVYEQYF
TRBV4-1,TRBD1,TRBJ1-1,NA,TGCGCCAGCAGCCAACCTAGACAGGGGGCGAACACTGAAGCTTTCTTT,CASSQPRQGANTEAFF
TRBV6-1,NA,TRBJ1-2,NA,TGTGCCAGCAGTGAACTCAAGACAGAGTTATATGGCTACACCTTC,CASSELKTELYGYTF
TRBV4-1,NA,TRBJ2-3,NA,TGCGCCAGCAGCCAAGATCAAGGGTACCGCACAGATACGCAGTATTTT,CASSQDQGYRTDTQYF
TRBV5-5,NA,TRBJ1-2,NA,TGTGCCAGCAGCTTGACTGGGGAGTATGGCTACACCTTC,CASSLTGEYGYTF
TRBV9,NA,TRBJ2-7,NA,TGTGCCAGCAGCCCTCGGCCCTCCTACGAGCAGTACTTC,CASSPRPSYEQYF
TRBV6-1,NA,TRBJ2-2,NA,TGTGCCAGCATCCTCACCGGGGAGCTGTTTTTT,CASILTGELFF
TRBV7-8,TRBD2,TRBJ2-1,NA,TGTGCCAGCAGCTCGGGATTCGGACTAGCGGGAGGGGAGTCTAGGTCCTACAATGAGCAGTTCTTC,CASSSGFGLAGGESRSYNEQFF
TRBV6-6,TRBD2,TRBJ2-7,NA,TGTGCCAGCAGTTACGCGACTAGCGGGGGTTACGAGCAGTACTTC,CASSYATSGGYEQYF
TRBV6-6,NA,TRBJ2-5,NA,TGTGCCAGCAGTCAGACGGGACTGAGGCAGACCCAGTACTTC,CASSQTGLRQTQYF
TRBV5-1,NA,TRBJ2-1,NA,TGCGCCAGCAGCTTGGGCCAGGGGTCTGAGCAGTTCTTC,CASSLGQGSEQFF
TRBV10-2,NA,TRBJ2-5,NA,TGCGCCAACAAGACCCAAGAGACCCAGTACTTC,CANKTQETQYF
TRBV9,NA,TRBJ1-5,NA,TGTGCCAGCAGCGTGGACGGTTATAGCAATCAGCCCCAGCATTTT,CASSVDGYSNQPQHF
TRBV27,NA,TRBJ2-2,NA,TGTGCCAGCAGCTTGGACTGGAACACCGGGGAGCTGTTTTTT,CASSLDWNTGELFF